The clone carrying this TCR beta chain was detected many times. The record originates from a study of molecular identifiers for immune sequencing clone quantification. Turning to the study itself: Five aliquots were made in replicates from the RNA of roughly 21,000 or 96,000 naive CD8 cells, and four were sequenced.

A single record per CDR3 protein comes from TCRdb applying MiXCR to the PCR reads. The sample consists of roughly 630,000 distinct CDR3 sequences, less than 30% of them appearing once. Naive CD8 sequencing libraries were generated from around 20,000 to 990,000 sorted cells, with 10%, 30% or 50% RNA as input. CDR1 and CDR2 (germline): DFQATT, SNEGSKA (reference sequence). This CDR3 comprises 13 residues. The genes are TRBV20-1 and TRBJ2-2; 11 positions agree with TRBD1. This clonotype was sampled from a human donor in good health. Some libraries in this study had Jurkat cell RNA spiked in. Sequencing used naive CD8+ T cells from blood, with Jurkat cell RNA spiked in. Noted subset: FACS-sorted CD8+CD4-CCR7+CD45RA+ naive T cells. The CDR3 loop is CSGQGANTGELFF. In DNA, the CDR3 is TGCAGCGGACAGGGGGCAAACACCGGGGAGCTGTTTTTT.